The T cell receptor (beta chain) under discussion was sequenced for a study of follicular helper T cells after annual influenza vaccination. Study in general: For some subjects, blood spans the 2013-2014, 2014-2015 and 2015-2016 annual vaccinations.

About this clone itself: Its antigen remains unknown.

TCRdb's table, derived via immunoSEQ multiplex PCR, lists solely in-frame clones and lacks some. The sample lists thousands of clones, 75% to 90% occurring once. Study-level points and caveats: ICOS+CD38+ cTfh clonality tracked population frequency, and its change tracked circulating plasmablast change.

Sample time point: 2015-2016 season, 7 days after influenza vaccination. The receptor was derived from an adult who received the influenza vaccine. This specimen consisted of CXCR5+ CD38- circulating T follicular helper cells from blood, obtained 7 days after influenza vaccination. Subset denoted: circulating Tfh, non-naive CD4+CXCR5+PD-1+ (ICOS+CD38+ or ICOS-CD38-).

CDR3 bases: TGTGCCAGCAGCTTAACTGGACAGGGGAGTAGGAATCAGCCCCAGCATTTT. Translated, it gives CASSLTGQGSRNQPQHF. The rearrangement uses TRBV7-6 and TRBJ1-5, with 9 bases that match TRBD1. V was clipped by 2 bases and J by 4 bases; unmatched bases: 9. Per the germline V gene, CDR1 is SGHVS and CDR2 is FNYEAQ. The CDR3 contains 17 residues.